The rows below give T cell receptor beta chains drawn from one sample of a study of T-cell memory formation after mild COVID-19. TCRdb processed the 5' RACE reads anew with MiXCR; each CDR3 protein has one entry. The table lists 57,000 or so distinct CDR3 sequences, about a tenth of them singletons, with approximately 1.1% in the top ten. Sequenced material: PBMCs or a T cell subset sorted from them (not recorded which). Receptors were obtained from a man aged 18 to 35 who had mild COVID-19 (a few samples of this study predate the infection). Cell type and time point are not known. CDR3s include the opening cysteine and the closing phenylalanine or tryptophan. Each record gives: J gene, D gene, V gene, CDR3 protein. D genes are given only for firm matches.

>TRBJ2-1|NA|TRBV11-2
CASSLVLERFF
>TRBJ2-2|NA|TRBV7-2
CASSPGGLYTGELFF
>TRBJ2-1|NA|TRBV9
CASSVIGPSNEQFF
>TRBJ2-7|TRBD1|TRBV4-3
CASSQEPRTGYEQYF
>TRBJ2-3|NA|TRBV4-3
CASSQDSTGNTQYF
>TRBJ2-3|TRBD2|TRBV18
CASSRSGATDTQYF
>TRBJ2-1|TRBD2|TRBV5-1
CASSPSSGGTSYNEQFF
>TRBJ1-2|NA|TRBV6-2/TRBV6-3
CASSYFGAGYGYTF
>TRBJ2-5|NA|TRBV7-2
CASSLRPGQETQYF
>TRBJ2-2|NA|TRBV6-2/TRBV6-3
CASGLSGELFF
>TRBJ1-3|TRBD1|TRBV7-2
CASSRLTGVSGNTIYF
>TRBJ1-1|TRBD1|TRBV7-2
CASSQGTGGTEAFF
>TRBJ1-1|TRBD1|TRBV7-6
CASSPGQGGYTEAFF
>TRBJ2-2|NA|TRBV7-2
CASRPGWDGELFF
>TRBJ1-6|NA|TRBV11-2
CASSPLTGRNSPLHF
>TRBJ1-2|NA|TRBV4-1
CASSRGTEQYGYTF
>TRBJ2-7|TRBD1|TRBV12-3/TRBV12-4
CASSRETGVNEQYF
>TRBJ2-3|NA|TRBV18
CASSPLFDRSTDTQYF
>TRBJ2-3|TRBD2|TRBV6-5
CASSKPAGGEDTQYF
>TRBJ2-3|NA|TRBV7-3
CASSSLVPDTQYF
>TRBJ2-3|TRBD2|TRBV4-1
CASSQDVTGGLGDTQYF
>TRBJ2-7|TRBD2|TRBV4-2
CASSQVAGGSYEQYF
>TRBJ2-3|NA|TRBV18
CASSRSASTDTQYF
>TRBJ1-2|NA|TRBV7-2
CASSLGGSRGYTF
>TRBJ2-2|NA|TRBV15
CATSSQNTGELFF
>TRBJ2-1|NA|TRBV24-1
CATAPAGSYNEQFF
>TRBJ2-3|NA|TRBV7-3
CASSPLPGGTDTQYF
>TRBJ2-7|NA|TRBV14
CASSHFDGYEQYF
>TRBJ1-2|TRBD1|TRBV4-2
CASSRQNRGRTYGYTF
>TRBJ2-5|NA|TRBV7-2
CASSPVGSQETQYF